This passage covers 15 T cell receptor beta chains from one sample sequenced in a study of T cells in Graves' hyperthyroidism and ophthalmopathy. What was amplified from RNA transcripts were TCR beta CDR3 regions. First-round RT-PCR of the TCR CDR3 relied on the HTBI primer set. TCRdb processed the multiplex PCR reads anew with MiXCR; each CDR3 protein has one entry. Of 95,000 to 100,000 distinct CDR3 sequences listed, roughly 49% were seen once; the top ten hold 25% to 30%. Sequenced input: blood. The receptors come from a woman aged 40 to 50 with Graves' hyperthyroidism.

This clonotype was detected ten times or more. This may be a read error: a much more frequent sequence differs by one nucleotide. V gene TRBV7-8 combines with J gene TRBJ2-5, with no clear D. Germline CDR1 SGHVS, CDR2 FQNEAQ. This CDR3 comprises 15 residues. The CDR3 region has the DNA TGTGCCAGCAACTTAGTTGTAGGTCCCCAAGAGACCCAGTACTTC. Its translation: CASNLVVGPQETQYF.

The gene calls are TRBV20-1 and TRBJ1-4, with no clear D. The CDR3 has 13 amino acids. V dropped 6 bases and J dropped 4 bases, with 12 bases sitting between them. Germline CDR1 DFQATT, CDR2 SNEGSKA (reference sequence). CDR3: CSALPALNEKLFF. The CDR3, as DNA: TGCAGTGCCCTTCCGGCCCTTAATGAAAAACTGTTTTTT.

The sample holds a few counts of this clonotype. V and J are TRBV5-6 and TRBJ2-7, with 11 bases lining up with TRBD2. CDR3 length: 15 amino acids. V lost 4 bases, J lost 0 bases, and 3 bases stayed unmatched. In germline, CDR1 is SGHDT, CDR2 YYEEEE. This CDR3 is CASSHTSGSSYEQYF. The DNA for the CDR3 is TGTGCCAGCAGCCACACTAGCGGGAGCTCCTACGAGCAGTACTTC.

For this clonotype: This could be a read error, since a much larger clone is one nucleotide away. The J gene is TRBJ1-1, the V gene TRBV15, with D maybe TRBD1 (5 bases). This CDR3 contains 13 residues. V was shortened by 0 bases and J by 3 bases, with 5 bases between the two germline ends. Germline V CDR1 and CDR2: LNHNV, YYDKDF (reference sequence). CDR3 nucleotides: TGTGCCACCAGCAGAGAAGGGGACACTGAAGCTTTCTTT. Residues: CATSREGDTEAFF.

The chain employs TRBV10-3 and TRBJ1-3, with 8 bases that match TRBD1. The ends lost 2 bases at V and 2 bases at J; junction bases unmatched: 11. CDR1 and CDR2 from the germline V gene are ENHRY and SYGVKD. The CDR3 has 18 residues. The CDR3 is CAISEGRGQGSPGNTIYF. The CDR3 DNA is TGTGCCATCAGTGAGGGCAGGGGGCAGGGGAGTCCTGGAAACACCATATATTTT.

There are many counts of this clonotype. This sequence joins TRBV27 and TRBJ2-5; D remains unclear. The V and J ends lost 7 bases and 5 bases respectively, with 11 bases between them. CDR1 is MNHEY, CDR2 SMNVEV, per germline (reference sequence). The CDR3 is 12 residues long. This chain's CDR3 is CASMGGGETQYF. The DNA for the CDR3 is TGTGCCAGCATGGGCGGTGGGGAGACCCAGTACTTC.

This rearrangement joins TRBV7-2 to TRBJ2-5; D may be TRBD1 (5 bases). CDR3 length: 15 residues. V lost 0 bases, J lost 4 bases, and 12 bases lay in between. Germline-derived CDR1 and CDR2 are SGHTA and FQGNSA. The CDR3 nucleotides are TGTGCCAGCAGCTTAGCGTTACAGGCAACAGAGACCCAGTACTTC. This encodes CASSLALQATETQYF.

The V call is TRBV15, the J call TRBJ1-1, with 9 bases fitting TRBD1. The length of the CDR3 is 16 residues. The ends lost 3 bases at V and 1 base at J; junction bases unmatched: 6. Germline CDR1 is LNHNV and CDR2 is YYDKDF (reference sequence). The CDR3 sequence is CATSSFKDRGNTEAFF. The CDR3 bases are TGTGCCACCAGCAGCTTTAAGGACAGGGGGAACACTGAAGCTTTCTTT.

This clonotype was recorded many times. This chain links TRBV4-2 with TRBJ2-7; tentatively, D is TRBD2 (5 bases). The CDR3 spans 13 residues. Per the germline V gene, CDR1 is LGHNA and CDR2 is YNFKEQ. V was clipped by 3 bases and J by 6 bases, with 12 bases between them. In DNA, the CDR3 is TGTGCCAGCAGCCAGGGCCTAGCCGCCGAGCAGTACTTC. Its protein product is CASSQGLAAEQYF.

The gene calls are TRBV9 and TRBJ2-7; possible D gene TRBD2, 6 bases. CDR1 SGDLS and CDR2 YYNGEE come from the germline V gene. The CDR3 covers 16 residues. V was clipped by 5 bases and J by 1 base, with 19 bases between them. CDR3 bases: TGTGCCAGCAGTTTCTCGTCGGGAGCCCTATCCTACGAGCAGTACTTC. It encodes CASSFSSGALSYEQYF.

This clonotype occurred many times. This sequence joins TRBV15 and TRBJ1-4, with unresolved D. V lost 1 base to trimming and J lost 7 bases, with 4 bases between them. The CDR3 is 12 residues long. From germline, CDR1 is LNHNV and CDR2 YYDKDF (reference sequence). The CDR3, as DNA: TGTGCCACCAGCAGAGGTTTTGAAAAACTGTTTTTT. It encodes CATSRGFEKLFF.

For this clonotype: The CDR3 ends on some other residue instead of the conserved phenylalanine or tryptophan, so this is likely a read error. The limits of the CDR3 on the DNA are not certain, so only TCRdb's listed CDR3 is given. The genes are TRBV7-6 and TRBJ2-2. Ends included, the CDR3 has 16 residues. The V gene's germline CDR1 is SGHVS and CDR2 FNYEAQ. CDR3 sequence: CASTLGPGLNTGELDL.

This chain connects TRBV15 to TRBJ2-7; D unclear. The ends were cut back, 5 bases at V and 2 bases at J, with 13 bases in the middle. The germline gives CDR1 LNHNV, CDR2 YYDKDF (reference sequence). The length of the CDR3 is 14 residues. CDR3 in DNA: TGTGCCACCAGCCCTCACGGGTGGGCCTACGAGCAGTACTTC. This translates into CATSPHGWAYEQYF.

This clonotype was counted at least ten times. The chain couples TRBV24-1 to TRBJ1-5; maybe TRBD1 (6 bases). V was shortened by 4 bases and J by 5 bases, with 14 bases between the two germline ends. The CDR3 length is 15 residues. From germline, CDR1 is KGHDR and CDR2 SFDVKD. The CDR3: CATSDSGTNDQPQHF. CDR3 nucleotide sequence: TGTGCCACCAGTGACTCGGGGACAAACGATCAGCCCCAGCATTTT.

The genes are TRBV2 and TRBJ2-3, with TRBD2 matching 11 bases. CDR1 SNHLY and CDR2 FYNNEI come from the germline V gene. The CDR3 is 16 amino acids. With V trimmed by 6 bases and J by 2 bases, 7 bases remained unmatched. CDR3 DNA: TGTGCCAGCAGCTCCGGGACTAGCGGAACCACAGATACGCAGTATTTT. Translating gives CASSSGTSGTTDTQYF.